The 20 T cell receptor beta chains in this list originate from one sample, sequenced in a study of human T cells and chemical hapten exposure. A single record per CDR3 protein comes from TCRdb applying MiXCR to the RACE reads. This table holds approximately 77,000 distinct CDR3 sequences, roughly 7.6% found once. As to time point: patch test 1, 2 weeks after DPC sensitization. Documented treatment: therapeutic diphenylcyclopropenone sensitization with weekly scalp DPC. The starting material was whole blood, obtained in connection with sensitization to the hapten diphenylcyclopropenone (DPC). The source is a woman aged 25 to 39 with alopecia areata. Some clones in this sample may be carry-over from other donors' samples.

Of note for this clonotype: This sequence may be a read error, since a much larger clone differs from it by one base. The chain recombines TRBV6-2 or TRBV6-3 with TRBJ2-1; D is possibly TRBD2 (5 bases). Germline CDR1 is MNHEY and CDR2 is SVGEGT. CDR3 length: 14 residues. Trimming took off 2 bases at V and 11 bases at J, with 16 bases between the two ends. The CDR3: CASSYPRTRNKQFF. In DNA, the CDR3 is TGTGCCAGCAGTTACCCCCGGACTCGAAATAAGCAGTTCTTC.

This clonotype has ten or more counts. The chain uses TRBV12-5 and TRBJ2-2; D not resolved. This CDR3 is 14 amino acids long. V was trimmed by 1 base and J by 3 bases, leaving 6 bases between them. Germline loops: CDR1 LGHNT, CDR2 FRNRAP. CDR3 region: CASGLGPYTGELFF. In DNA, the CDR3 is TGTGCTAGTGGTTTGGGACCATACACCGGGGAGCTGTTTTTT. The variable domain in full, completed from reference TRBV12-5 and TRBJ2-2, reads DARVTQTPRHKVTEMGQEVTMRCQPILGHNTVFWYRQTMMQGLELLAYFRNRAPLDDSGMPKDRFSAEMPDATLATLKIQPSEPRDSAVYFCASGLGPYTGELFFGEGSRLTVL.

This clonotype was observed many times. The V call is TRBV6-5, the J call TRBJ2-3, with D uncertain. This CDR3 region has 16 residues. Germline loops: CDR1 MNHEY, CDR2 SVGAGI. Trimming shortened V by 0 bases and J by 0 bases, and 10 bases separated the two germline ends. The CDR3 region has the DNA TGTGCCAGCAGTTACTCGGGAACAGCCAGCACAGATACGCAGTATTTT. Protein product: CASSYSGTASTDTQYF.

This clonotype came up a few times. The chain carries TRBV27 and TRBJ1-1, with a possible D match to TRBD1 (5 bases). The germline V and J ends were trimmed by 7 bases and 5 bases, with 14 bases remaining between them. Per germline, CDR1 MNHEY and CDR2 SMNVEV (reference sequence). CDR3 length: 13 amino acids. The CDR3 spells CASNWRGGTEAFF. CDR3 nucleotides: TGTGCCAGCAATTGGAGGGGTGGGACTGAAGCTTTCTTT.

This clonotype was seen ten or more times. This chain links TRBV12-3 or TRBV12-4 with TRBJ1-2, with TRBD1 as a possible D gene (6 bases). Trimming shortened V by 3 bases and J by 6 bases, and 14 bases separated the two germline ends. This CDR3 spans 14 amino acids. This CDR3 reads CASSFRGILHGYTF. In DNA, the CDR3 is TGTGCCAGCAGTTTCAGGGGTATCCTTCATGGCTACACCTTC.

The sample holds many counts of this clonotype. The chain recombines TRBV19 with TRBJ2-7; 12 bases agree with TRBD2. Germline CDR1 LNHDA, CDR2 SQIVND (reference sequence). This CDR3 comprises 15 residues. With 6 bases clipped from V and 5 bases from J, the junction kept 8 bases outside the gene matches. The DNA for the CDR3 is TGTGCCAGTAGAGCTCTAGCGGGGGGGCCCGACGAGCAGTACTTC. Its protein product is CASRALAGGPDEQYF.

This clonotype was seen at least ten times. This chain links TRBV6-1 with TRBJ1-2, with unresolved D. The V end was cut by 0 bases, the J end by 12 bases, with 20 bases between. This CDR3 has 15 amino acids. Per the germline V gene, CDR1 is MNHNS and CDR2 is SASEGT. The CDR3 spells CASSEATKIPLKHTF. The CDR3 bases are TGTGCCAGCAGTGAAGCGACCAAGATCCCCCTGAAACACACCTTC.

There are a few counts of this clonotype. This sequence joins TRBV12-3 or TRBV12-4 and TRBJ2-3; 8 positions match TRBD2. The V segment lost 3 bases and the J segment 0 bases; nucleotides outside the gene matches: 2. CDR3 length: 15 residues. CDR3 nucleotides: TGTGCCAGCAGTTTTAGCGGGGCTAGCACAGATACGCAGTATTTT. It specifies CASSFSGASTDTQYF.

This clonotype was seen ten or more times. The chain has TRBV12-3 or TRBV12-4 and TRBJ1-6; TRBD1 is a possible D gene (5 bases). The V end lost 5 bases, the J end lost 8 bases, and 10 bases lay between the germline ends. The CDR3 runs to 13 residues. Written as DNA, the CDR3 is TGTGCCAGCAGTCTGACAGAATATTCACCCCTCCACTTT. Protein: CASSLTEYSPLHF.

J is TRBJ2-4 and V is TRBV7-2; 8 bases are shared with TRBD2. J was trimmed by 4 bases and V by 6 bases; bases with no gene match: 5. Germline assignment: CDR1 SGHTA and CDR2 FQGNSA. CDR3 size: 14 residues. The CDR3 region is CASRGAGAKNIQYF. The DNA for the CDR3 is TGTGCCAGCAGGGGAGCGGGAGCTAAAAACATTCAGTACTTC.

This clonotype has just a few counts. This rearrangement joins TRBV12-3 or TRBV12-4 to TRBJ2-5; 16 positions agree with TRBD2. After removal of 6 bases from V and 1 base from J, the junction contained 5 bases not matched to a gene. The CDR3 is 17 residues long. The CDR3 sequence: CASSPGLAGGIQETQYF. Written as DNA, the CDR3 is TGTGCCAGCAGCCCGGGACTAGCGGGGGGGATCCAAGAGACCCAGTACTTC.

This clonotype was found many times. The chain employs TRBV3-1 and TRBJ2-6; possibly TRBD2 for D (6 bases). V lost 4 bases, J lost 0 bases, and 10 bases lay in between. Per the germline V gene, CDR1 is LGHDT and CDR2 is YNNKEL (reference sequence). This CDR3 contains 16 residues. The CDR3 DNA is TGTGCCAGCAGCCCTGCCGGGGGCTCTGGGGCCAACGTCCTGACTTTC. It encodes CASSPAGGSGANVLTF.

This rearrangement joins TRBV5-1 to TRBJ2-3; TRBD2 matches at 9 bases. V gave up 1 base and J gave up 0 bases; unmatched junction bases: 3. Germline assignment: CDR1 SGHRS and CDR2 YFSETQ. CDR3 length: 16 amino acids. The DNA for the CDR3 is TGCGCCAGCAGCTTGCCTAGCGGGGTAAGCACAGATACGCAGTATTTT. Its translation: CASSLPSGVSTDTQYF.

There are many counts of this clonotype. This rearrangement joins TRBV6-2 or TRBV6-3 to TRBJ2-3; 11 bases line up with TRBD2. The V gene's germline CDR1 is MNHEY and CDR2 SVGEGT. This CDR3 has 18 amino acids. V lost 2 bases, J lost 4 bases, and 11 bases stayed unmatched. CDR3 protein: CASSYAGLAGGPADTQYF. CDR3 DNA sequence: TGTGCCAGCAGTTACGCCGGGCTAGCGGGGGGTCCCGCAGATACGCAGTATTTT.

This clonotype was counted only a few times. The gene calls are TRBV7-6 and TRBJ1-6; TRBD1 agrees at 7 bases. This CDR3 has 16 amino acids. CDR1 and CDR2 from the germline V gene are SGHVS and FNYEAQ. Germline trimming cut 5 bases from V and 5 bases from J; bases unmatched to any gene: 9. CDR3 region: CASSRGDRDHNSPLHF. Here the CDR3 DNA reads TGTGCCAGCAGCCGGGGCGACAGGGATCATAATTCACCCCTCCACTTT.

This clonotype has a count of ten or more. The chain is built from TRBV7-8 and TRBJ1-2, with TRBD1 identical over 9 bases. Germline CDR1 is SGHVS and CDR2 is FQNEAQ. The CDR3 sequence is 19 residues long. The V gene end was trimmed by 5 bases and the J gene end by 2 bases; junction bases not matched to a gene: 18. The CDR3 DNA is TGTGCCAGCAGCCAGAAAACCGGGACAGGGCAAGTGGGAAACTATGGCTACACCTTC. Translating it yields CASSQKTGTGQVGNYGYTF. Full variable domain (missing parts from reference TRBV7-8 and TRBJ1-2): GAGVSQSPRYKVAKRGQDVALRCDPISGHVSLFWYQQALGQGPEFLTYFQNEAQLDKSGLPSDRFFAERPEGSVSTLKIQRTQQEDSAVYLCASSQKTGTGQVGNYGYTFGSGTRLTVV.

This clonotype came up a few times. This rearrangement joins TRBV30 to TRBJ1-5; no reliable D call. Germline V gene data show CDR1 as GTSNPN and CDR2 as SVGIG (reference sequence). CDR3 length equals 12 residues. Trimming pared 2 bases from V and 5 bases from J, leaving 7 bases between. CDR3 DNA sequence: TGTGCCTGGAGTTTAGGTGATCAGCCCCAGCATTTT. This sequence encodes CAWSLGDQPQHF.

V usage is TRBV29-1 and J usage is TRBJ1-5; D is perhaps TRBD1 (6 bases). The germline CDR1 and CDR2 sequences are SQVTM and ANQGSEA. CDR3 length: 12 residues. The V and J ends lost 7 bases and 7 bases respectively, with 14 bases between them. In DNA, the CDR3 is TGCAGCGGACAGGTATGGGGGCAGCCCCAGCATTTT. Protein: CSGQVWGQPQHF.

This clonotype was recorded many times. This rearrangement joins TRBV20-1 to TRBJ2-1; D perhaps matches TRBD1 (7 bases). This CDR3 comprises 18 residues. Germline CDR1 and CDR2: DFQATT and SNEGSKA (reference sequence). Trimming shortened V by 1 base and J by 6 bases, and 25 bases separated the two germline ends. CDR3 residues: CSARAGQQNWDWANEQFF. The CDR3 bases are TGCAGTGCTAGAGCGGGACAGCAAAATTGGGACTGGGCCAATGAGCAGTTCTTC.

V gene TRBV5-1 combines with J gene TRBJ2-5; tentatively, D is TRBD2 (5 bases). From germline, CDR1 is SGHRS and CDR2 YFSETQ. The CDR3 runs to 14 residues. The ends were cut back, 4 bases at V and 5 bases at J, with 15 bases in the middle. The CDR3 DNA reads TGCGCCAGCAGCCCATCTTCTTGGGAGGAGACCCAGTACTTC. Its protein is CASSPSSWEETQYF.